The 4 T cell receptor beta chains presented below share a single source sample, sequenced in a study of blood T cells in healthy people across ages. For the second PCR, which ran for roughly 6 to 12 cycles, a sample-barcoded 5' primer and a J-beta primer mix were used. In TCRdb, the 5' RACE reads were re-called with MiXCR into one record per CDR3 protein. The data contain fewer than 1 million distinct CDR3 sequences, 44% of them seen just once; the ten biggest clones take up about 21%. Sequencing input: blood. Source of these receptors: a man in his 60s in good health.

The V and J genes are TRBV11-2 and TRBJ2-1; 8 bases line up with TRBD2. Germline V CDR1 and CDR2: SGHAT, FQNNGV. This CDR3 region has 15 residues. V shed 2 bases and J 7 bases; nucleotides not matched to a gene: 7. The CDR3 coding sequence is TGTGCCAGCAGCTTATGGGCGGGGGGCTTTAATGAGCAGTTCTTC. It encodes CASSLWAGGFNEQFF.

V usage is TRBV29-1 and J usage is TRBJ1-1; 9 bases map to TRBD1. Losses at the gene ends were 4 bases for V and 0 bases for J; bases not matched to a gene: 12. Germline V CDR1 and CDR2: SQVTM, ANQGSEA. The CDR3 sequence is 17 residues long. The CDR3 DNA sequence: TGCAGCGTTGCGGGGGACAGGGATCGAATCATGAACACTGAAGCTTTCTTT. Its protein is CSVAGDRDRIMNTEAFF.

The V call is TRBV27, the J call TRBJ1-1; D is possibly TRBD1 (5 bases). The germline V gene has CDR1 MNHEY and CDR2 SMNVEV (reference sequence). The CDR3 spans 15 residues. Trimming took 6 bases from V and 4 from J, leaving 18 bases between them. CDR3 nucleotides: TGTGCCAGCAGAGAGGCCTTGGGGGGATTCACTGAAGCTTTCTTT. Its protein product is CASREALGGFTEAFF.

The table lists this clonotype with a few counts. V and J are TRBV20-1 and TRBJ2-7, with D possibly being TRBD2 (5 bases). V was shortened by 6 bases and J by 2 bases, with 14 bases between the two germline ends. The CDR3 covers 13 residues. The germline gives CDR1 DFQATT, CDR2 SNEGSKA (reference sequence). In DNA form, the CDR3 reads TGCAGTGCATACGGGGATTCGGCCTACGAGCAGTACTTC. Translated, it gives CSAYGDSAYEQYF.